A selection of T cell receptor beta chains follows, all from one sample in a study of beta chain features in type 1 diabetes. TCRdb's table, derived via immunoSEQ multiplex PCR, lists solely in-frame clones and lacks some. The sample records some 120,000 clones, 15% to 20% being singletons. Sequencing was carried out using central memory CD4+ T cells from blood. The receptors come from a man aged 18 to 30 with type 1 diabetes. Both conserved end residues are part of each CDR3. Each record gives: clone size, D gene, V gene, J gene, CDR3 DNA, CDR3 protein. D genes are given only for firm matches. A clone size is listed for some rows: how often the clone was seen (once, few, many), or a class if it is expanded.

>.|TRBD2|TRBV4-3|TRBJ2-3
TGCGCCAGCAGCCAAGAGACGTCTAGCGGTGGAACTAGCACAGATACGCAGTATTTT
CASSQETSSGGTSTDTQYF
>many|.|TRBV4-1|TRBJ2-3
TGCGCCAGCAGCCAGTCCGGGACCAAAGCCGATACGCAGTATTTT
CASSQSGTKADTQYF
>.|.|TRBV28|TRBJ1-6
TGTGCCAGCAAGGTTAATAATTCACCCCTCCACTTT
CASKVNNSPLHF
>.|TRBD1|TRBV30|TRBJ2-4
TGTGCCTGGAGTGTAAAGGGGGCGCTCAGCATTCAGTACTTC
CAWSVKGALSIQYF
>few|TRBD2|TRBV18|TRBJ2-1
TGTGCCAGCTCACCTCTCGGGACTAGCGGGATGAATGAGCAGTTCTTC
CASSPLGTSGMNEQFF
>once|TRBD1|TRBV18|TRBJ2-1
TGTGCCAGCTCACCGTTCGTTAGGGGGCGAATGGGGAATGAGCAGTTCTTC
CASSPFVRGRMGNEQFF
>.|.|TRBV28|TRBJ1-1
TGTGCCAGCAGGCAGGGGCCTGAAGCTTTCTTT
CASRQGPEAFF
>many|.|TRBV5-4|TRBJ2-3
TGTGCCAGCAGCTTGGAGTCAGATACGCAGTATTTT
CASSLESDTQYF
>.|TRBD2|TRBV7-3|TRBJ2-1
TGTGCCAGCAGCCGGGGACTAGCGCAATACAATGAGCAGTTCTTC
CASSRGLAQYNEQFF
>few|.|TRBV7-2|TRBJ2-4
TGTGCCAGCAGCCCCGGGACCTCAATTCAGTACTTC
CASSPGTSIQYF
>.|.|TRBV20-1|TRBJ2-7
TGCAGTGCTGAGACTAGTTCCGAGCAGTACTTC
CSAETSSEQYF
>few|.|TRBV29-1|TRBJ2-2
TGCAGCGCCGACCGGGTCCTGAACACCGGGGAGCTGTTTTTT
CSADRVLNTGELFF
>few|.|TRBV7-2|TRBJ1-4
TGTGCCAGCAGCTTAGTGGTAGGGGAAAAACTGTTTTTT
CASSLVVGEKLFF
>.|.|TRBV6-5|TRBJ2-4
TGTGCCAGCAGAACCCGGCCGCCTGGAAACATTCAGTACTTC
CASRTRPPGNIQYF
>many|TRBD2|TRBV30|TRBJ2-7
TGTGCCTGGAGTCGGACTAGCGGGACCGACGAGCAGTACTTC
CAWSRTSGTDEQYF
>.|.|TRBV9|TRBJ2-7
TGTGCCAGCAGCCGGGGGTCCGCCGCCTACGAGCAGTACTTC
CASSRGSAAYEQYF
>.|TRBD1|TRBV19|TRBJ2-3
TGTGCCAGTAGCCCCGGGACAGGGACCACAGATACGCAGTATTTT
CASSPGTGTTDTQYF